The source of this TCR beta chain is a study of identical twins. Unique molecular identifiers were present on cDNA, and template switching added a universal primer site. TCRdb passed the 5' RACE reads through MiXCR, listing each CDR3 protein once. The data show nearly 900,000 distinct CDR3 sequences, around an eighth seen once. This clonotype was observed a handful of times. What it binds is unknown. Broader study findings: Out-of-frame alpha sequences that twins shared showed excess low generation probability. The study found weaker excess twin sharing in beta out-of-frame sequences. Models underpredicted monozygotic twin sharing of out-of-frame TCR alpha.

The trim removed 6 bases at V and 3 bases at J, leaving 2 bases unmatched. The CDR3 sequence is 12 residues long. Germline lookup yields CDR1 SGHRS and CDR2 YFSETQ. In addition, the sample was reused for a study of yellow fever vaccine responses in identical twins.

The source material was PBMCs. The receptor was isolated from a woman aged 18-29 years in good health. V usage is TRBV5-1 and J usage is TRBJ2-7, with 8 bases lining up with TRBD1. The DNA of the CDR3 is TGCGCCAGCAAGGGACAGGTCTACGAGCAGTACTTC. This sequence encodes CASKGQVYEQYF. Supplemented by reference TRBV5-1 and TRBJ2-7, the full variable domain reads KAGVTQTPRYLIKTRGQQVTLSCSPISGHRSVSWYQQTPGQGLQFLFEYFSETQRNKGNFPGRFSGRQFSNSRSEMNVSTLELGDSALYLCASKGQVYEQYFGPGTRLTVT.